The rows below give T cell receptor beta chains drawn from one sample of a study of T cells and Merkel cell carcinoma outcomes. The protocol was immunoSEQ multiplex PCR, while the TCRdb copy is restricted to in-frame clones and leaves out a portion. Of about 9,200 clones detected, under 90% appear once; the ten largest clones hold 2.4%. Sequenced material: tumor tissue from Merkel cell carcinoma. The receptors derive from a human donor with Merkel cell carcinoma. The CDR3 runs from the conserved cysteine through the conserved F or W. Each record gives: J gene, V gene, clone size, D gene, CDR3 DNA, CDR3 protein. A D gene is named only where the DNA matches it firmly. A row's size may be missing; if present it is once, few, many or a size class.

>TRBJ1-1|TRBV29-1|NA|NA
TGCAGCGCTGGCCGGGGGAACACTGAAGCTTTCTTT
CSAGRGNTEAFF
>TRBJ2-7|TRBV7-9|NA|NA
TGTGCCAGCAGCTCCTCAACGCCAGGAACCTACGAGCAGTACTTC
CASSSSTPGTYEQYF
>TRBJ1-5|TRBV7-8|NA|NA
TGTGCCAGCAGCTTCGGGGTCCAGCCCCAGCATTTT
CASSFGVQPQHF
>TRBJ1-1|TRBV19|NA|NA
TGTGCCAGTAGTGACCCAGGGAACACTGAAGCTTTCTTT
CASSDPGNTEAFF
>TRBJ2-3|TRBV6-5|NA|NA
TGTGCCAGCAGTTTCACAGGGATTGGTACAGATACGCAGTATTTT
CASSFTGIGTDTQYF
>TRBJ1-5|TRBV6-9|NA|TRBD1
TGTGCCAGCAGAAACCCCCCGGGACAGGCGCTTAATCAGCCCCAGCATTTT
CASRNPPGQALNQPQHF
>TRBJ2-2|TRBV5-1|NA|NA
TGCGCCAGCAGCCTAGGGGTTGCGAACACCGGGGAGCTGTTTTTT
CASSLGVANTGELFF
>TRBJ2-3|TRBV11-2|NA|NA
TGTGCCAGCAGCTTAGGTGTCTCGGCGCAGTATTTT
CASSLGVSAQYF
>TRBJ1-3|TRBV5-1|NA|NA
TGCGCCAGCAGCCTGACCCTCGGAAACACCATATATTTT
CASSLTLGNTIYF
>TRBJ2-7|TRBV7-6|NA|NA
TGTGCCAGCAGCGTAGGGACCGGCACGACCTCCTACGAGCAGTACTTC
CASSVGTGTTSYEQYF
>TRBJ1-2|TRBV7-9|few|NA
TGTGCCAGCAGCTACGGACCTTTAAGGGACTATGGCTACACCTTC
CASSYGPLRDYGYTF